This entry lists 8 T cell receptor beta chains sequenced from one sample in a study of T-cell reconstitution after alpha-beta-depleted transplantation in children. Study-level findings and limits: Approximately two months post-transplant, alpha-beta T cells reportedly originated from several hundred expanded graft clones.

These receptors are not linked to any known antigen. Preparation of the TCRbeta library was carried out with unique molecular identifiers. TCRdb passed the PCR reads through MiXCR, listing each CDR3 protein once. There are approximately 32,000 distinct CDR3 sequences in the sample; about 6.8% occur only once, and 25% to 30% lies in the top ten. Specimen: peripheral blood, collected 60 days after TCRalphabeta/CD19-depleted stem cell transplant. The source of these receptors is a child under two years old who had a stem cell transplant for acute myeloid leukemia, so the T cells may come from the graft donor.

This clonotype occurred many times. The chain couples TRBV6-5 to TRBJ1-1, with a possible D match to TRBD1 (5 bases). V lost 0 bases and J lost 4, with 9 bases in between. Germline V CDR1 and CDR2: MNHEY, SVGAGI. CDR3 length: 14 residues. CDR3 in amino acids: CASSYSGQSTEAFF. The CDR3 nucleotides read TGTGCCAGCAGTTACTCGGGGCAGAGCACTGAAGCTTTCTTT.

Ten or more counts support this clonotype. V usage is TRBV6-1 and J usage is TRBJ1-1; perhaps TRBD1 as D (6 bases). The CDR3 runs 15 residues. Between the trimmed V and J ends, which lost 3 bases and 1 base, there was a span of 12 bases. Germline CDR1 reads MNHNS; CDR2 reads SASEGT. The CDR3 region is CASSDRGRSNTEAFF. In DNA form, the CDR3 reads TGTGCCAGCAGTGACCGGGGGCGGTCGAACACTGAAGCTTTCTTT.

There are many counts of this clonotype. The V gene is TRBV6-2 or TRBV6-3, the J gene TRBJ1-1, with D hard to call. Deletions cut 6 bases from V and 0 bases from J, with 2 bases between. From germline, CDR1 is MNHEY and CDR2 SVGEGT. The CDR3 loop spans 11 amino acids. In DNA, the CDR3 is TGTGCCAGCAGACTGAACACTGAAGCTTTCTTT. Translating gives CASRLNTEAFF.

In this sample, this clonotype turned up many times. The J gene is TRBJ2-7, the V gene TRBV20-1, with unresolved D. Germline V gene lookup returns CDR1 DFQATT and CDR2 SNEGSKA (reference sequence). V lost 6 bases, J lost 4 bases, and 13 bases lay in between. The CDR3 has 12 residues. CDR3 bases: TGCAGTGCAACTAAAGCCCCTTACGAGCAGTACTTC. Encoded protein: CSATKAPYEQYF.

Many counts were recorded for this clonotype. The J gene is TRBJ2-7, the V gene TRBV5-1, with TRBD2 matching 13 bases. This CDR3 comprises 15 residues. The germline V gene encodes CDR1 SGHRS and CDR2 YFSETQ. The junction had 2 bases not matched to a gene; V was cut back by 2 bases and J by 3 bases. CDR3: CASSFGTSGVYEQYF. For the CDR3, the DNA is TGCGCCAGCAGCTTCGGGACTAGCGGGGTCTACGAGCAGTACTTC.

There are many counts of this clonotype. The chain combines TRBV29-1 with TRBJ2-1; D is undetermined. V was shortened by 6 bases and J by 5 bases, with 5 bases between the two germline ends. The CDR3 spans 10 residues. CDR1 is SQVTM, CDR2 ANQGSEA, per germline. In nucleotides, the CDR3 is TGCAGCGTCGTTGACAATGAGCAGTTCTTC. As protein: CSVVDNEQFF.

Many counts were recorded for this clonotype. The rearrangement joins TRBV2 to TRBJ2-5; D unclear. Germline assignment: CDR1 SNHLY and CDR2 FYNNEI. V was trimmed by 6 bases and J by 5 bases, leaving 4 bases between them. This CDR3 region has 10 residues. The CDR3 region has the DNA TGTGCCAGCAGGGGGGAGACCCAGTACTTC. Translated, it gives CASRGETQYF. The whole variable domain, filled in from reference TRBV2 and TRBJ2-5, reads EPEVTQTPSHQVTQMGQEVILRCVPISNHLYFYWYRQILGQKVEFLVSFYNNEISEKSEIFDDQFSVERPDGSNFTLKIRSTKLEDSAMYFCASRGETQYFGPGTRLLVL.

CDR3 amino acids: CASSLVDRGETQYF. CDR3 sequence (DNA): TGTGCCAGCAGCTTAGTAGACCGGGGGGAGACCCAGTACTTC. The chain combines TRBV13 with TRBJ2-5; tentatively, D is TRBD2 (6 bases). The CDR3 runs to 14 residues. Trimming shortened V by 1 base and J by 5 bases, and 11 bases separated the two germline ends. Looked up from germline, CDR1 is PRHDT and CDR2 is FYEKMQ (reference sequence).